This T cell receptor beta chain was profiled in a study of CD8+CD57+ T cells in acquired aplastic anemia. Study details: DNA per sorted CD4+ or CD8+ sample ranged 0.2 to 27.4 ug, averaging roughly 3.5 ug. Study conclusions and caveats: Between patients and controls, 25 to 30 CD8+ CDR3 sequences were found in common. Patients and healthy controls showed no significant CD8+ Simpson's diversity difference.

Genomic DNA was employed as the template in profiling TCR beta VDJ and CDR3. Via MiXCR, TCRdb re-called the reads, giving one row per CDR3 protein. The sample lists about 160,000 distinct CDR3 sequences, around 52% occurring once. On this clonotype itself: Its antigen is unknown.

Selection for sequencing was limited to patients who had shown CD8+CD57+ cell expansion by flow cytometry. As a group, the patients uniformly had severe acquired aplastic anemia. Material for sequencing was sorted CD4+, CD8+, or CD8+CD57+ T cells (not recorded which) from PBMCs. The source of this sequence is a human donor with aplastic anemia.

In DNA form, the CDR3 reads TGTGCCACCAGTGATACTAGCGGGAGCGATGAGCAGTTCTTC. Protein sequence: CATSDTSGSDEQFF. The chain couples TRBV24-1 to TRBJ2-1, with 11 bases fitting TRBD2. The V and J ends lost 3 bases and 8 bases, in that order; junction bases with no gene match: 2. The CDR3 spans 14 residues. The germline gives CDR1 KGHDR, CDR2 SFDVKD.